Listed here are 16 T cell receptor beta chains from one sample, sequenced in a study of cytomegalovirus exposure and HLA in healthy donors. Primers for the PCR totalled 60 Vbeta and 13 Jbeta. Clones were read by immunoSEQ multiplex PCR, and TCRdb kept only the in-frame ones, dropping some. The data hold 150,000 to 190,000 clones, with roughly 75% observed a single time. The sample consisted of PBMCs. The receptors shown here come from a man aged 18 to 29 in good health and CMV-seronegative.

The rearrangement links TRBV11-2 to TRBJ1-1, with 8 positions matching TRBD1. Trimming at V came to 5 bases and at J to 7 bases, leaving 9 bases not matched to a gene. The V gene's germline CDR1 is SGHAT and CDR2 FQNNGV. The CDR3 runs 14 residues. In nucleotides, the CDR3 is TGTGCCAGCAGCCCGACAGGGGCCCATAATGAAGCTTTCTTT. Its protein product is CASSPTGAHNEAFF.

This clone has just a few counts. The rearrangement uses TRBV5-1 and TRBJ2-1, with D unresolved. Germline-derived CDR1 and CDR2 are SGHRS and YFSETQ. The CDR3 length is 13 residues. V dropped 2 bases and J dropped 4 bases, with 7 bases sitting between them. DNA of the CDR3: TGCGCCAGCAGCTTAAACGGTTACAATGAGCAGTTCTTC. The encoded protein is CASSLNGYNEQFF. The full variable domain, completed using reference TRBV5-1 and TRBJ2-1, is KAGVTQTPRYLIKTRGQQVTLSCSPISGHRSVSWYQQTPGQGLQFLFEYFSETQRNKGNFPGRFSGRQFSNSRSEMNVSTLELGDSALYLCASSLNGYNEQFFGPGTRLTVL.

This clone was observed once. This chain links TRBV5-6 with TRBJ2-7, with TRBD2 matching 7 bases. V lost 4 bases to trimming and J lost 2 bases; unmatched junction nucleotides: 6. This CDR3 has 14 amino acids. In germline, CDR1 is SGHDT, CDR2 YYEEEE. CDR3 coding DNA: TGTGCCAGCAGCGTCGGACTAGGTCCCTACGAGCAGTACTTC. The encoded protein is CASSVGLGPYEQYF.

V usage is TRBV9 and J usage is TRBJ2-7; perhaps TRBD2 as D (6 bases). The CDR3 extends over 15 amino acids. The V gene lost 3 bases and the J gene lost 6 bases, with 19 bases spanning the gap. Germline V lookup: CDR1 SGDLS, CDR2 YYNGEE. The CDR3 here is CASSGRDSPPGEQYF. CDR3 nucleotides: TGTGCCAGCAGCGGTCGGGACTCCCCCCCCGGCGAGCAGTACTTC.

The chain joins TRBV2 to TRBJ2-1; TRBD2 matches at 9 bases. The CDR3 runs to 15 residues. CDR1 and CDR2 (germline): SNHLY, FYNNEI. Trimming removed 0 bases from V and 8 bases from J; junction bases left unmatched: 5. CDR3 in amino acids: CASSEAVVAGDEQFF. Here the CDR3 DNA reads TGTGCCAGCAGTGAAGCGGTGGTAGCGGGAGATGAGCAGTTCTTC.

The chain couples TRBV4-1 to TRBJ1-1; possible D gene TRBD1, 5 bases. The CDR3 is 13 amino acids. Trimming took off 6 bases at V and 6 bases at J, with 14 bases between the two ends. Germline loops: CDR1 MGHRA, CDR2 YSYEKL. The CDR3: CASSTIRTPEAFF. For the CDR3, the DNA is TGCGCCAGCAGTACGATCCGGACACCTGAAGCTTTCTTT.

This chain joins TRBV7-2 and TRBJ1-5, with 9 positions matching TRBD1. From germline, CDR1 is SGHTA and CDR2 FQGNSA. The CDR3 spans 16 residues. V shed 0 bases, J shed 9 bases, and the junction held 9 bases outside the gene matches. The CDR3 nucleotides read TGTGCCAGCAGCTTAGCGCTAACAGGGGGCCGTCGGCCCCAGCATTTT. Its protein product is CASSLALTGGRRPQHF.

The chain is built from TRBV29-1 and TRBJ1-2; 7 nucleotides match TRBD1. Per germline, CDR1 SQVTM and CDR2 ANQGSEA. The CDR3 loop spans 11 amino acids. V was pared by 6 bases and J by 4 bases, with 2 bases of the junction left unmatched. The CDR3 DNA follows: TGCAGCGTGACAGGGCCCTATGGCTACACCTTC. It encodes CSVTGPYGYTF.

As for this clone: The final CDR3 position lacks the conserved phenylalanine or tryptophan, pointing to a likely read error. V usage is TRBV29-1 and J usage is TRBJ1-1; 7 bases fit TRBD1. CDR3 size: 14 residues. V trimming: 6 bases; J trimming: 1 base; junction bases outside the gene matches: 8. The germline CDR1 and CDR2 sequences are SQVTM and ANQGSEA. The CDR3 coding sequence is TGCAGCGTAGATAAAGGACAGGAGAACACTGAAGCTTTCCTT. Protein product: CSVDKGQENTEAFL.

The chain uses TRBV7-2 and TRBJ1-2; D gene uncertain. This CDR3 region has 14 residues. Germline V CDR1 and CDR2: SGHTA, FQGNSA. Between the trimmed V and J ends, which lost 1 base and 3 bases, there was a span of 9 bases. CDR3 region: CASSLVAGDYGYTF. CDR3 nucleotide sequence: TGTGCCAGCAGCTTAGTTGCAGGTGACTATGGCTACACCTTC. The whole variable domain, filled in from reference TRBV7-2 and TRBJ1-2, reads GAGVSQSPSNKVTEKGKDVELRCDPISGHTALYWYRQSLGQGLEFLIYFQGNSAPDKSGLPSDRFSAERTGGSVSTLTIQRTQQEDSAVYLCASSLVAGDYGYTFGSGTRLTVV.

This clone occurred many times. The chain is built from TRBV6-6 and TRBJ2-6, with D unclear. This CDR3 region has 14 residues. Trimming removed 2 bases from V and 2 bases from J, with 4 bases in between. The germline V gene encodes CDR1 MNHNY and CDR2 SVGAGI (reference sequence). CDR3 bases: TGTGCCAGCAGTTACGACACTGGGGCCAACGTCCTGACTTTC. Protein: CASSYDTGANVLTF.

V and J are TRBV9 and TRBJ1-4; TRBD1 is a possible D gene (5 bases). CDR1 and CDR2 from the germline V gene are SGDLS and YYNGEE. Trimming removed 1 base at V and 3 bases at J, with 10 bases between. This CDR3 has 15 amino acids. The CDR3 spells CASSVKGTSNEKLFF. The CDR3 DNA reads TGTGCCAGCAGCGTAAAAGGGACTTCTAATGAAAAACTGTTTTTT.

This clone was recorded a few times. The CDR3 region has the DNA TGTGCCAGCAGCGTAGAGGCGGTCTCCTACAATGAGCAGTTCTTC. It codes for CASSVEAVSYNEQFF. V gene TRBV9 combines with J gene TRBJ2-1, with D hard to call. Trimming shortened V by 0 bases and J by 0 bases, and 7 bases separated the two germline ends. Germline V gene data show CDR1 as SGDLS and CDR2 as YYNGEE. The CDR3 is 15 residues long.

CDR3 DNA sequence: TGTGCCAGCAGTGGGTCCAGCGATACGAACACCGGGGAGCTGTTTTTT. Translation gives CASSGSSDTNTGELFF. J is TRBJ2-2 and V is TRBV2, with D uncertain. From germline, CDR1 is SNHLY and CDR2 FYNNEI. V shed 4 bases and J shed 0 bases, with 12 bases lying between them. The CDR3 contains 16 residues.

This clone appeared a few times. The chain employs TRBV28 and TRBJ2-1, with 12 bases matching TRBD2. Germline V gives CDR1 MDHEN, CDR2 SYDVKM. V gave up 6 bases and J gave up 8 bases; unmatched junction bases: 8. This CDR3 region has 15 residues. This CDR3 is CASRPASGRVYEQFF. The CDR3 DNA sequence: TGTGCCAGCAGGCCAGCTAGCGGGAGGGTCTATGAGCAGTTCTTC. Using reference TRBV28 and TRBJ2-1 for the parts outside the CDR3, the full variable domain is DVKVTQSSRYLVKRTGEKVFLECVQDMDHENMFWYRQDPGLGLRLIYFSYDVKMKEKGDIPEGYSVSREKKERFSLILESASTNQTSMYLCASRPASGRVYEQFFGPGTRLTVL.

V is TRBV27 and J is TRBJ2-5; 8 bases line up with TRBD2. After removal of 5 bases from V and 4 bases from J, the junction contained 6 bases not matched to a gene. The CDR3 totals 14 residues. Germline V gene data show CDR1 as MNHEY and CDR2 as SMNVEV (reference sequence). CDR3 sequence reads: CASSEPGGGETQYF. The CDR3 DNA reads as TGTGCCAGCAGTGAGCCGGGAGGGGGAGAGACCCAGTACTTC.